The source of this TCR beta chain is a study of blood T cell repertoires in COVID-19. As for the study in general: Material from acute and convalescent COVID-19 was sourced from the United States, Italy and Spain. T cells, B-cell-depleted T cells, or PBMCs supplied cDNA or gDNA.

Authors' data handling: For nucleated cells, counts were estimated from reference gene primer amplification. TCRdb's table, derived via immunoSEQ multiplex PCR, lists solely in-frame clones and lacks some. Clone size and the V and J calls come from that table; the DNA yielded D and trimming. This sample has about 40,000 clones; 82% occur once, and the top ten carry 4.2%. Per germline, CDR1 ENHRY and CDR2 SYGVKD. CDR3 length equals 17 residues. The junction had 10 bases not matched to a gene; V was cut back by 6 bases and J by 0 bases. Sequencing was performed on peripheral blood. The V gene is TRBV10-3, the J gene TRBJ2-2, with 7 bases fitting TRBD1. This TCR was recovered from a woman in her 70s with acute or convalescent COVID-19. The CDR3 DNA reads TGTGCCATCAGGCCCCAGACAGGGACCTCGAACACCGGGGAGCTGTTTTTT. As protein: CAIRPQTGTSNTGELFF.